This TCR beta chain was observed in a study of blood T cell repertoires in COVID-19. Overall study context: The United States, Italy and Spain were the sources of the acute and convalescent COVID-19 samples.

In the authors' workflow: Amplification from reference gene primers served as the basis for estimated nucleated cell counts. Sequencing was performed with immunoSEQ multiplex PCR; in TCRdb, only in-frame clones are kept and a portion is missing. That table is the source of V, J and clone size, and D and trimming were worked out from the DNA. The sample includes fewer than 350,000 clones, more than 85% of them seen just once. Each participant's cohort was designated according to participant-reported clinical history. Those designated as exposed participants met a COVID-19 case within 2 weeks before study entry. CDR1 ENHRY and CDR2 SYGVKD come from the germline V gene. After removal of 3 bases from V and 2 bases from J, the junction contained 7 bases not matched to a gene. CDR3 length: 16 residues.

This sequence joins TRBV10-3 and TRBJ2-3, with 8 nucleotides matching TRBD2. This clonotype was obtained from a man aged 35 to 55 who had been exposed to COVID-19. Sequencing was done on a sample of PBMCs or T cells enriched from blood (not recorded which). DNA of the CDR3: TGTGCCATCAGTGATAGGCTAGCGGGCGACACAGATACGCAGTATTTT. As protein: CAISDRLAGDTDTQYF.